These T cell receptor beta chains were read from a single sample in a study of blood T cell repertoires in COVID-19. The repertoire was sequenced with immunoSEQ multiplex PCR; TCRdb's copy has only in-frame clones and lacks some. The data show 70,000 or so clones, roughly 80% seen once. The sample was peripheral blood. These receptors were obtained from a human donor in a cohort sampled during active COVID-19. Each CDR3 is given with its conserved first and last residue. The D gene is left open where the match is weak. Clone size is stated in some rows and not others, as once, few, many or a class when expanded.

size,J,D,length,V,CDR3,DNA
-,TRBJ1-2,-,15,TRBV7-2,CASSLGTGSNYGYTF,TGTGCCAGCAGCTTAGGCACCGGTAGTAACTATGGCTACACCTTC
-,TRBJ2-7,-,12,TRBV2,CASAGDSYEQYF,TGTGCCAGTGCCGGGGACTCCTACGAGCAGTACTTC
-,TRBJ2-1,TRBD2,20,TRBV4-3,CASSQEPGLAGADSYNEQFF,TGCGCCAGCAGCCAAGAGCCGGGGCTAGCGGGGGCCGACTCCTACAATGAGCAGTTCTTC
few,TRBJ2-2,TRBD1,14,TRBV27,CASSSGQLTGELFF,TGTGCCAGCAGTTCGGGACAGTTGACCGGGGAGCTGTTTTTT
once,TRBJ2-1,-,15,TRBV3-1/TRBV3-2,CASSQGGSKGNEQFF,TGTGCCAGCAGCCAAGGTGGGAGTAAGGGCAATGAGCAGTTCTTC
-,TRBJ2-7,TRBD2,12,TRBV10-3,CAISESGTSSYF,TGTGCCATCAGTGAGTCGGGGACTAGCAGCTACTTC
-,TRBJ2-1,TRBD2,14,TRBV6-6,CASTSSGRMNEQFF,TGTGCCAGCACTTCCAGCGGGAGGATGAATGAGCAGTTCTTC
once,TRBJ2-2,-,13,TRBV30,CAWSAGVPGELFF,TGTGCCTGGAGTGCGGGGGTTCCCGGGGAGCTGTTTTTT
once,TRBJ1-1,-,15,TRBV14,CASSQNRRMNTEAFF,TGTGCCAGCAGCCAAAACAGGAGAATGAACACTGAAGCTTTCTTT
many,TRBJ1-5,TRBD1,14,TRBV6-6,CASSSAGQGRPQHF,TGTGCCAGCAGTTCCGCAGGACAGGGACGGCCCCAGCATTTT
-,TRBJ2-1,TRBD2,14,TRBV27,CASSLGLAGSRQFF,TGTGCCAGCAGTTTGGGACTAGCGGGATCAAGGCAGTTCTTC
-,TRBJ2-2,TRBD2,14,TRBV29-1,CSVASGSNTGELFF,TGCAGCGTTGCTAGCGGGTCGAACACCGGGGAGCTGTTTTTT
few,TRBJ2-3,TRBD1,17,TRBV7-9,CASSASPGQRIGDTQYF,TGTGCCAGCAGCGCATCGCCGGGACAGCGGATTGGGGATACGCAGTATTTT
-,TRBJ2-7,-,15,TRBV4-3,CASSQAPTGHYEQYF,TGCGCCAGCAGCCAAGCTCCGACAGGTCACTACGAGCAGTACTTC
-,TRBJ2-3,-,13,TRBV4-1,CASSRATAGTQYF,TGCGCCAGCAGCCGTGCGACAGCAGGTACGCAGTATTTT
-,TRBJ2-1,-,16,TRBV7-6,CASSLLDGGTYNEQFF,TGTGCCAGCAGCTTATTGGATGGCGGAACATACAATGAGCAGTTCTTC
-,TRBJ2-7,TRBD1,14,TRBV27,CASSLRQGSGEQYF,TGTGCCAGCAGTTTACGACAGGGGTCCGGCGAGCAGTACTTC
-,TRBJ2-1,-,13,TRBV27,CASRVLGGNEQFF,TGTGCCAGCAGGGTCCTGGGGGGCAATGAGCAGTTCTTC
-,TRBJ2-1,TRBD2,21,TRBV4-1,CASSQVFGLAGPLSSYNEQFF,TGCGCCAGCAGCCAAGTGTTTGGACTAGCGGGACCATTAAGCTCCTACAATGAGCAGTTCTTC
-,TRBJ1-2,-,13,TRBV10-3,CAITPGTKYGYTF,TGTGCCATCACCCCCGGGACAAAGTATGGCTACACCTTC
-,TRBJ1-1,TRBD1,15,TRBV18,CASSGTQGAGTEAFF,TGTGCCAGCTCAGGTACGCAGGGGGCCGGCACTGAAGCTTTCTTT
once,TRBJ2-1,TRBD2,13,TRBV10-2,CASSEAGYNEQFF,TGCGCCAGCAGTGAAGCGGGGTACAATGAGCAGTTCTTC
-,TRBJ2-1,TRBD2,16,TRBV28,CASSSPGGSSYNEQFF,TGTGCCAGCAGTTCCCCCGGGGGGAGCTCCTACAATGAGCAGTTCTTC
many,TRBJ1-1,-,18,TRBV19,CASSIDIVLRGVNTEAFF,TGTGCCAGTAGTATCGATATTGTTCTCAGGGGAGTGAACACTGAAGCTTTCTTT
few,TRBJ2-7,-,12,TRBV7-6,CASSLSLSEQYF,TGTGCCAGCAGCTTATCCCTCAGCGAGCAGTACTTC
-,TRBJ2-6,-,19,TRBV5-6,CASSLYSRIPLTGANVLTF,TGTGCCAGCAGCTTGTACAGCAGAATCCCTCTGACGGGGGCCAACGTCCTGACTTTC
-,TRBJ2-7,-,16,TRBV15,CATSSHPVLDSYEQYF,TGTGCCACCAGCAGTCACCCAGTCCTAGACTCCTACGAGCAGTACTTC
-,TRBJ1-1,-,14,TRBV3-1/TRBV3-2,CASSQDPTGTEAFF,TGTGCCAGCAGCCAAGATCCGACGGGAACTGAAGCTTTCTTT
-,TRBJ2-7,TRBD2,16,TRBV28,CASSLPGLAGVREQYF,TGTGCCAGCAGTTTGCCCGGACTAGCGGGGGTGAGAGAGCAGTACTTC
-,TRBJ2-3,-,16,TRBV9,CASSGGDRGPTDTQYF,TGTGCCAGCAGCGGTGGGGATAGGGGCCCCACAGATACGCAGTATTTT
-,TRBJ2-5,TRBD2,15,TRBV6-6,CASRAPTGGQETQYF,TGTGCCAGCAGGGCCCCGACGGGGGGACAAGAGACCCAGTACTTC